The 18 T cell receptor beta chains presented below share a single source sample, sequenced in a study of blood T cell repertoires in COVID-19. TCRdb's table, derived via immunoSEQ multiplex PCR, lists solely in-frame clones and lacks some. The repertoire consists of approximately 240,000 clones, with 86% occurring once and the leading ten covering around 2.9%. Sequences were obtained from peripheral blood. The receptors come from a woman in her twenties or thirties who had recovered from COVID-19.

The CDR3 DNA reads as TGTGCCAGCAGTTACAGGGGGACGATGGAGACCCAGTACTTC. Protein product: CASSYRGTMETQYF. The V and J genes are TRBV6-5 and TRBJ2-5, with D tentatively TRBD1 (6 bases). There are 14 residues in the CDR3. Germline values: CDR1 MNHEY, CDR2 SVGAGI. V dropped 2 bases and J dropped 5 bases, with 12 bases sitting between them.

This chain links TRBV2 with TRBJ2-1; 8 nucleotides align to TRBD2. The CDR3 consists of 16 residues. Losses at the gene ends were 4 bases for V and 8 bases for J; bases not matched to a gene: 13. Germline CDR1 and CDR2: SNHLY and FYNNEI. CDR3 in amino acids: CASSAPAGGPRHEQFF. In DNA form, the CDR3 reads TGTGCCAGCAGTGCCCCCGCGGGGGGCCCCCGGCATGAGCAGTTCTTC.

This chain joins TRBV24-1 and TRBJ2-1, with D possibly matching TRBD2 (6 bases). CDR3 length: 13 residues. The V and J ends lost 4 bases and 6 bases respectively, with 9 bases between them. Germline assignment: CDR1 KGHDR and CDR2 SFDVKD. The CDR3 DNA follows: TGTGCCACCAGTGACCTGACTAGCAATGAGCAGTTCTTC. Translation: CATSDLTSNEQFF.

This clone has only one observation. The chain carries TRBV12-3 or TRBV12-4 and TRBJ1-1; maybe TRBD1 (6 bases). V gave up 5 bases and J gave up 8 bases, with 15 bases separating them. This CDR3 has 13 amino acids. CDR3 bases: TGTGCCAGCAGTGCCTCGGGGGGCTCAGAAGCTTTCTTT. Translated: CASSASGGSEAFF.

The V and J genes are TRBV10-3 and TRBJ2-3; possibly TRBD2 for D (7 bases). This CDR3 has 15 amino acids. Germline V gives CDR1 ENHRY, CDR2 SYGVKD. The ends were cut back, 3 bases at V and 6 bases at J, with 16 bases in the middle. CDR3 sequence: CAISDGGGPGDTQYF. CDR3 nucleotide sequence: TGTGCCATCAGTGATGGCGGGGGCCCCGGGGATACGCAGTATTTT.

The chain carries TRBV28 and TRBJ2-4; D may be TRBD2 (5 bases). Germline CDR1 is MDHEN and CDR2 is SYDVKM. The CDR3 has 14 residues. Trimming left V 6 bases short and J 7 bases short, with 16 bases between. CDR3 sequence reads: CASRLDNGGNIQYF. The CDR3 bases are TGTGCCAGCAGACTAGATAACGGTGGGAACATTCAGTACTTC.

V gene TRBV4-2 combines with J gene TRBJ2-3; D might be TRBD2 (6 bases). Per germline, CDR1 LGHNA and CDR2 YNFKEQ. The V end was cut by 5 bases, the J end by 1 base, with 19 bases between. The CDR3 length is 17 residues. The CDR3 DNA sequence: TGTGCCAGCAGCACCAGACCGGTAGCGGATGGCACAGATACGCAGTATTTT. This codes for CASSTRPVADGTDTQYF.

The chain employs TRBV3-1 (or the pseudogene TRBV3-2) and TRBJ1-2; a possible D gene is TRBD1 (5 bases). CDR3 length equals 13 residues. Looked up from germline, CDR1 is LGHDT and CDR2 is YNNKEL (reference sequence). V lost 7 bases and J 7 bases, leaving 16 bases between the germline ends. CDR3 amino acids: CASTQGREAGYTF. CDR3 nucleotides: TGTGCCAGCACCCAGGGTAGGGAGGCTGGCTACACCTTC.

The CDR3 loop reads CASSFNAYNEQFF. The DNA of the CDR3 is TGCGCCAGCAGCTTTAACGCGTACAATGAGCAGTTCTTC. V usage is TRBV5-1 and J usage is TRBJ2-1; D is unresolved. Germline CDR1 and CDR2: SGHRS and YFSETQ. Trimming removed 2 bases at V and 4 bases at J, with 7 bases between. This CDR3 region has 13 residues.

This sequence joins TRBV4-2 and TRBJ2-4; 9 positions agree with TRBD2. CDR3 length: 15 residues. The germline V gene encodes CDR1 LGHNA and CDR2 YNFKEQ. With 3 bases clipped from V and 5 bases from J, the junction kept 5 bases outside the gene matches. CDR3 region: CASSHHIAGENIQYF. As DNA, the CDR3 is TGTGCCAGCAGCCACCATATAGCGGGGGAAAACATTCAGTACTTC.

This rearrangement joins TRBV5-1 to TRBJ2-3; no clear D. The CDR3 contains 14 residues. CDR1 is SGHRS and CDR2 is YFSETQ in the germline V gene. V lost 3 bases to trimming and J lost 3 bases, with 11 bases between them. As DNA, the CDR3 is TGCGCCAGCAGCTCCGTGTTTGTTACAGATACGCAGTATTTT. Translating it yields CASSSVFVTDTQYF.

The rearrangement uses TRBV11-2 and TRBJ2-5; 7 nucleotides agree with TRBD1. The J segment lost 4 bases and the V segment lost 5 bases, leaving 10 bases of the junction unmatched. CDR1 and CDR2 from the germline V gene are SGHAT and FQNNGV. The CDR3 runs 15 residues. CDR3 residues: CASSVSPGQPETQYF. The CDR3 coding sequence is TGTGCCAGCAGCGTAAGCCCGGGACAGCCAGAGACCCAGTACTTC.

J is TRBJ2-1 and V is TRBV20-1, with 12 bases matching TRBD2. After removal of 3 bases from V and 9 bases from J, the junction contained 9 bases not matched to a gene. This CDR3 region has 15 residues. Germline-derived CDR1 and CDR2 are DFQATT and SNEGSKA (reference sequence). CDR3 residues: CSASGALAGGIEQFF. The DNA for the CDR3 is TGCAGTGCTAGTGGGGCTCTAGCGGGGGGGATTGAGCAGTTCTTC.

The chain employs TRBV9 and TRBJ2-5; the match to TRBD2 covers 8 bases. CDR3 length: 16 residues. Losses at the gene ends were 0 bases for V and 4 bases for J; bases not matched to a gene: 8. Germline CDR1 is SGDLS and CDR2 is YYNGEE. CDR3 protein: CASSVGGGGPRETQYF. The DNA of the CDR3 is TGTGCCAGCAGCGTAGGAGGCGGGGGGCCCCGAGAGACCCAGTACTTC.

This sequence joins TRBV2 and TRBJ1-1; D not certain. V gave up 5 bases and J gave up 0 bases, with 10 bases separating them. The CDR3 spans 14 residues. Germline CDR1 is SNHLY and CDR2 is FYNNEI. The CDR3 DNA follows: TGTGCCAGCAGTAAACAGACAATGAACACTGAAGCTTTCTTT. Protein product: CASSKQTMNTEAFF.

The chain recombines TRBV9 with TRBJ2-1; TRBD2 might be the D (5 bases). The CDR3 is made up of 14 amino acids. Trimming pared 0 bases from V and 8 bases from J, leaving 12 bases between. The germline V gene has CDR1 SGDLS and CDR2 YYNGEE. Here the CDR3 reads CASSVGEIGDEQFF. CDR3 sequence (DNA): TGTGCCAGCAGCGTAGGGGAAATCGGGGATGAGCAGTTCTTC.

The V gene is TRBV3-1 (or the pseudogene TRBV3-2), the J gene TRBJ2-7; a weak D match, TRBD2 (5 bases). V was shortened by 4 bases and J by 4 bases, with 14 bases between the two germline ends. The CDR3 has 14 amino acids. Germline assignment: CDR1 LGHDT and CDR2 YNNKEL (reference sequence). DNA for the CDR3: TGTGCCAGCAGCCCCGGACTGAAGCGTTACGAGCAGTACTTC. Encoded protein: CASSPGLKRYEQYF.

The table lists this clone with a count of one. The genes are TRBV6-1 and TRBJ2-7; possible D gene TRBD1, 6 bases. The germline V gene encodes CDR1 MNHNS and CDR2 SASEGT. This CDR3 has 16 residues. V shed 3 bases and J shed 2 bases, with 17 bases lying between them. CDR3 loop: CASSEGRVWDTYEQYF. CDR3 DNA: TGTGCCAGCAGTGAGGGCAGGGTGTGGGACACCTACGAGCAGTACTTC.